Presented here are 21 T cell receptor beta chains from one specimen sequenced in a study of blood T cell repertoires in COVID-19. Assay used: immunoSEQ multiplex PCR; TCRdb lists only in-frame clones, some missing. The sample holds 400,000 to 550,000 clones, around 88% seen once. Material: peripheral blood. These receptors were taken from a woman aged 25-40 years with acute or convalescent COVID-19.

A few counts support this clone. CDR3 coding DNA: TGTGCCATCAGTGCGCGGGACAGGGGGGACACTGAAGCTTTCTTT. Translated: CAISARDRGDTEAFF. The genes are TRBV10-3 and TRBJ1-1; 11 bases are shared with TRBD1. V gave up 4 bases and J gave up 3 bases; unmatched junction bases: 4. CDR1 is ENHRY, CDR2 SYGVKD, per germline. This CDR3 comprises 15 residues.

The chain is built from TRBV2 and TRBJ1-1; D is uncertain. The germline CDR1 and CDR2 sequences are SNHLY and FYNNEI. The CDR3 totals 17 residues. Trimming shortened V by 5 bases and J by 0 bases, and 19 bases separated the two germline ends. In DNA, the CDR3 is TGTGCCAGCAGTACCCGATCTGACCTTGACATGAACACTGAAGCTTTCTTT. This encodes CASSTRSDLDMNTEAFF. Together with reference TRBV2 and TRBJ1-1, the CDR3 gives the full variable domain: EPEVTQTPSHQVTQMGQEVILRCVPISNHLYFYWYRQILGQKVEFLVSFYNNEISEKSEIFDDQFSVERPDGSNFTLKIRSTKLEDSAMYFCASSTRSDLDMNTEAFFGQGTRLTVV.

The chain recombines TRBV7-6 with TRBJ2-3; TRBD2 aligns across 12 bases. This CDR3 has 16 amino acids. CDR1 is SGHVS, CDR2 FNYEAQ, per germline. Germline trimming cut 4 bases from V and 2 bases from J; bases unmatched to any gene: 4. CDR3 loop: CASSSGLAGFTDTQYF. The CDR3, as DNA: TGTGCCAGCAGCTCAGGACTAGCGGGGTTCACAGATACGCAGTATTTT.

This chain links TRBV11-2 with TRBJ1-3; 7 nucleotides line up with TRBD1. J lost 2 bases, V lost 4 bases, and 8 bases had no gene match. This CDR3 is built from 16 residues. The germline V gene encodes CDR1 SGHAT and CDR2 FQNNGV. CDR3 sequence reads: CASSSQGGGPGNTIYF. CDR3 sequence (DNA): TGTGCCAGCAGCTCCCAGGGGGGTGGCCCTGGAAACACCATATATTTT.

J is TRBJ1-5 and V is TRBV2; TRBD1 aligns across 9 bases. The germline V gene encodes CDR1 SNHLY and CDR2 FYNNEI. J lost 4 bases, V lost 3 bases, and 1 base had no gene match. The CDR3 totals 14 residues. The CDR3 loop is CASSDGTGNQPQHF. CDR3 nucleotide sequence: TGTGCCAGCAGTGACGGGACAGGGAATCAGCCCCAGCATTTT.

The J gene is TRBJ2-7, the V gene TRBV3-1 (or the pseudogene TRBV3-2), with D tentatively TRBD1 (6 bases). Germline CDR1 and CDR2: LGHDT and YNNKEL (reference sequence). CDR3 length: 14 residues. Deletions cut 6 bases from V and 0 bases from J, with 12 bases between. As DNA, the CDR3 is TGTGCCAGCAGTCATGGACAGTCCTCCTACGAGCAGTACTTC. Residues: CASSHGQSSYEQYF.

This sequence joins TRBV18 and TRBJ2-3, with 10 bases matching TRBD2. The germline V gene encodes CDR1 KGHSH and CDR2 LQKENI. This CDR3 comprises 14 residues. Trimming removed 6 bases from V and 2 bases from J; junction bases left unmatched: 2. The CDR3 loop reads CASSGTSATDTQYF. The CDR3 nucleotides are TGTGCCAGCTCCGGGACTAGCGCCACAGATACGCAGTATTTT.

The CDR3 region is CATSSQGALKTQYF. In nucleotides, the CDR3 is TGTGCCACCAGCTCACAGGGGGCGCTTAAGACCCAGTACTTC. The V call is TRBV24-1, the J call TRBJ2-5; the match to TRBD1 covers 9 bases. The CDR3 consists of 14 residues. Germline CDR1 and CDR2: KGHDR and SFDVKD. After removal of 7 bases from V and 6 bases from J, the junction contained 8 bases not matched to a gene.

In nucleotides, the CDR3 is TGCGCCAGCAGTAAGAGCATCACCGGGGAGCTGTTTTTT. It codes for CASSKSITGELFF. V gene TRBV5-1 combines with J gene TRBJ2-2; D call uncertain. The CDR3 is 13 amino acids. Trimming cost V 5 bases and J 4 bases, with 9 bases left between them. The germline gives CDR1 SGHRS, CDR2 YFSETQ.

The CDR3 nucleotides are TGTGCCAGTAGTATAATTCCAGGAAAGGTTGAAACTGGAAACACCATATATTTT. Encoded protein: CASSIIPGKVETGNTIYF. The chain combines TRBV19 with TRBJ1-3; D gene unclear. V was trimmed by 2 bases and J by 2 bases, leaving 19 bases between them. CDR1 LNHDA and CDR2 SQIVND come from the germline V gene (reference sequence). This CDR3 region has 18 residues.

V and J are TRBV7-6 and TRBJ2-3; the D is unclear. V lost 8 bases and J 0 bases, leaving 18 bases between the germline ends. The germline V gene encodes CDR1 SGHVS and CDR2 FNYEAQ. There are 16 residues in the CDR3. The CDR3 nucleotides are TGTGCCAGCCCACGGCGGCTACAACTTAGCACAGATACGCAGTATTTT. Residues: CASPRRLQLSTDTQYF.

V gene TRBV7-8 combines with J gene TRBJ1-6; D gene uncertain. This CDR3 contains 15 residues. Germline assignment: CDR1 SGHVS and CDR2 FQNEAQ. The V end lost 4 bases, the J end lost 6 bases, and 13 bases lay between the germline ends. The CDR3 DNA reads TGTGCCAGCAGCTCTAAACCCCCTGGTAATTCACCCCTCCACTTT. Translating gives CASSSKPPGNSPLHF.

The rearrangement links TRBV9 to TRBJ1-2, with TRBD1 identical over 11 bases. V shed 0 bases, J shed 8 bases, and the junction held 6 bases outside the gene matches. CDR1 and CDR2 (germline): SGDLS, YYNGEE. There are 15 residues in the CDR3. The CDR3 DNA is TGTGCCAGCAGCGTAGGCGGACAGGGGGCTGGAGGCTACACCTTC. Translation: CASSVGGQGAGGYTF.

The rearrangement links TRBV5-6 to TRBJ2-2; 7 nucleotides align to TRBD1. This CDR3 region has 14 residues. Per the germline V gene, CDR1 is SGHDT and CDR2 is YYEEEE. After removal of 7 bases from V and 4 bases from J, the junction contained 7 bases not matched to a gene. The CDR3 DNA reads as TGTGCCAGCCGAAAGGGGGCGGTCACCGGGGAGCTGTTTTTT. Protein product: CASRKGAVTGELFF.

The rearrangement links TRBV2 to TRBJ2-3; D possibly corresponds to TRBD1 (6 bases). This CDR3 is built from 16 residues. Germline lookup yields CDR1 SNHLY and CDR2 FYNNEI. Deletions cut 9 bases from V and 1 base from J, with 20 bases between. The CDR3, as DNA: TGTGCCAGTAGCCGGGACACACCTGTCGGCACAGATACGCAGTATTTT. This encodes CASSRDTPVGTDTQYF.

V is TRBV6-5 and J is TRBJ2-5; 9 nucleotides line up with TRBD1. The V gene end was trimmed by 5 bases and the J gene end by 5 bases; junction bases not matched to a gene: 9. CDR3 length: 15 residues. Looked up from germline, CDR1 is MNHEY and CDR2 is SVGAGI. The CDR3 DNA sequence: TGTGCCAGCAGTCGTCGGGGAGACAGGGGGGAGACCCAGTACTTC. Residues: CASSRRGDRGETQYF.

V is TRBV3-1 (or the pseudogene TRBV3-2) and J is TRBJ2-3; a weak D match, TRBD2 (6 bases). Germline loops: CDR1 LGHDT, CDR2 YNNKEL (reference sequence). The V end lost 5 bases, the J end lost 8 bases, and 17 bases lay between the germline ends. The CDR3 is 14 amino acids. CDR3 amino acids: CASSVDSGTPTQYF. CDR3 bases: TGTGCCAGCAGCGTGGATTCCGGGACTCCTACGCAGTATTTT.

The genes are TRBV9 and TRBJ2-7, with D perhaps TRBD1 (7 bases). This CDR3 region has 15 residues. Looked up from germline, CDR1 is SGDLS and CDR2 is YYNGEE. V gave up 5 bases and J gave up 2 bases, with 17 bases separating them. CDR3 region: CASRQGGRITYEQYF. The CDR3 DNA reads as TGTGCCAGCAGGCAGGGGGGACGTATTACCTACGAGCAGTACTTC.

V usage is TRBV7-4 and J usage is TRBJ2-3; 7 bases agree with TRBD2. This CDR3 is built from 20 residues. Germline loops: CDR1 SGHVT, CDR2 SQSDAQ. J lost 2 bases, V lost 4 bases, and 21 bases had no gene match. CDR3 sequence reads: CASSSTPYLLARAYTDTQYF. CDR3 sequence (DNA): TGTGCCAGCAGCTCTACTCCATACCTACTAGCGCGAGCCTACACAGATACGCAGTATTTT.

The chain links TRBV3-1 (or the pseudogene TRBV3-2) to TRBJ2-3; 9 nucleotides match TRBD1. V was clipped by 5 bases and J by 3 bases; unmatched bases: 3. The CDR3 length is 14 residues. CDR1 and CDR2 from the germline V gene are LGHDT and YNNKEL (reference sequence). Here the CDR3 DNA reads TGTGCCAGCAGCTCGGACAGGGGTACAGATACGCAGTATTTT. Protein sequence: CASSSDRGTDTQYF.

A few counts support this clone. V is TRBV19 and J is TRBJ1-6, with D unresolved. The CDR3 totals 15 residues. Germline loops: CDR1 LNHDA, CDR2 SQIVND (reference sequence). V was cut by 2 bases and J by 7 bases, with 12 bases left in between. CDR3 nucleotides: TGTGCCAGTAGTATACCTCGTGTCGGGAATTCACCCCTCCACTTT. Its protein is CASSIPRVGNSPLHF.